This T cell receptor (beta chain) was identified during a study of cytomegalovirus exposure and HLA in healthy donors. Study-wide points: There were a few CMV-associated chains whose specificity for CMV antigens was confirmed in vitro.

Regarding this clone: Its antigen remains unknown.

The PCR ran on 60 Vbeta and 13 Jbeta primers. Produced via immunoSEQ multiplex PCR; TCRdb's table is partial and in-frame only. Among about 140,000 clones listed, 70% to 85% were seen once. V was cut by 5 bases and J by 5 bases, with 18 bases left in between. The CDR3 is made up of 15 amino acids. Germline CDR1 SNHLY, CDR2 FYNNEI. Material for sequencing was PBMCs. This sequence joins TRBV2 and TRBJ1-2; tentatively, D is TRBD1 (5 bases). The receptor comes from a man aged 25 to 45 in good health and CMV-seropositive. The chain's CDR3 is CASSNQGIQGYGYTF. Written as DNA, the CDR3 is TGTGCCAGCAGTAACCAGGGAATCCAAGGGTATGGCTACACCTTC.